This T cell receptor beta chain was identified in a study of shared clonotypes between healthy human individuals. Study-wide points: Owing to a small donor count, the genetic and exposure-history diversity represented was limited.

Each PCR replicate run on unsorted PBMC took in around 300 ng DNA, tens of thousands of T cell genomes. The assay was immunoSEQ multiplex PCR, and TCRdb's table has in-frame clones only and misses some. The sample has around 500,000 clones; more than 75% are singletons. This clone was recorded many times. The antigen is unknown. This sample also contains other DNA sequences that code for the same CDR3. The CDR3 is 14 residues long. CDR1 and CDR2 from the germline V gene are MGHDK and SYGVNS. Trimming removed 3 bases from V and 4 bases from J; junction bases left unmatched: 1. This chain joins TRBV25-1 and TRBJ2-1; TRBD2 aligns across 9 bases. The source is a woman aged 40 to 55 in good health. Some clones in this sample may be carry-over from other donors' samples. The material sequenced was PBMCs. The CDR3 DNA follows: TGTGCCAGCAGTGATAGCGGGAGTTACAATGAGCAGTTCTTC. It specifies CASSDSGSYNEQFF.